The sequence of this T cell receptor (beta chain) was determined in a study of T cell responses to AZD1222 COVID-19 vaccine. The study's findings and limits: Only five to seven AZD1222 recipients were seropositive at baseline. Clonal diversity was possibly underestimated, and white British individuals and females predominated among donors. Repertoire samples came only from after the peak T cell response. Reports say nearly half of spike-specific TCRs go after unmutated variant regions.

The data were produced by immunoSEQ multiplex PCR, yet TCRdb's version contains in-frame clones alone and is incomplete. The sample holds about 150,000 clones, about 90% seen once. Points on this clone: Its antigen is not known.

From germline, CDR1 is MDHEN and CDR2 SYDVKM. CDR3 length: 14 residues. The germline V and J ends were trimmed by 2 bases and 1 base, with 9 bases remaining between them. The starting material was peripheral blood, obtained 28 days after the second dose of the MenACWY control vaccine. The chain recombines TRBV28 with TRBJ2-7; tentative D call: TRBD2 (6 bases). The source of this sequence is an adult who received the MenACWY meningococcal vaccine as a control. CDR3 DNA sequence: TGTGCCAGCAGTTTAGGCGGGGCATCCTACGAGCAGTACTTC. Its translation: CASSLGGASYEQYF. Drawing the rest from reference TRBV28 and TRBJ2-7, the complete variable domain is DVKVTQSSRYLVKRTGEKVFLECVQDMDHENMFWYRQDPGLGLRLIYFSYDVKMKEKGDIPEGYSVSREKKERFSLILESASTNQTSMYLCASSLGGASYEQYFGPGTRLTVT.